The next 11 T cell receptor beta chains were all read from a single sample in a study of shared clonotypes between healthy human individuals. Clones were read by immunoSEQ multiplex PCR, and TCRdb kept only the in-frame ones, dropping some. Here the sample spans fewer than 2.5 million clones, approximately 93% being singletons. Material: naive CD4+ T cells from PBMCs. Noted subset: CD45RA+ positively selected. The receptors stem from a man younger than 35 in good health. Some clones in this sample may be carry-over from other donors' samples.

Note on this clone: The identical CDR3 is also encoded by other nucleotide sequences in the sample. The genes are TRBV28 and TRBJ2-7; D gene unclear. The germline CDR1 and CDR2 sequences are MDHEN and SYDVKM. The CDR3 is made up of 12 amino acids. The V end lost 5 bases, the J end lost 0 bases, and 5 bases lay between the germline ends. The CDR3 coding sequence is TGTGCCAGCAGTCCCTACTCCTACGAGCAGTACTTC. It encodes CASSPYSYEQYF.

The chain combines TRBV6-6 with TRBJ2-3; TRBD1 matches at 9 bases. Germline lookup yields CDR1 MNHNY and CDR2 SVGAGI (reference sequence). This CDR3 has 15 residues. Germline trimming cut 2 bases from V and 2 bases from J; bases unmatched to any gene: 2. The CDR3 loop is CASSYKQGATDTQYF. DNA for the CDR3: TGTGCCAGCAGTTACAAACAGGGGGCCACAGATACGCAGTATTTT.

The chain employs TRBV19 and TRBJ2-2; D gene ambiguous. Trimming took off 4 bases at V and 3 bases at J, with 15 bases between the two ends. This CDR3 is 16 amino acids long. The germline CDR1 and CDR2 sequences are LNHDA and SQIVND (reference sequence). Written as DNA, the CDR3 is TGTGCCAGTAGTACCCGGACGGCGGAACACACCGGGGAGCTGTTTTTT. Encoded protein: CASSTRTAEHTGELFF.

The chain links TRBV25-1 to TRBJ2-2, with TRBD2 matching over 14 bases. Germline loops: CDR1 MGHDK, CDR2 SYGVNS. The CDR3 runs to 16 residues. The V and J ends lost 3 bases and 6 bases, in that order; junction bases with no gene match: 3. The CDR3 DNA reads TGTGCCAGCAGTGATGGGACTAGCGGGAGATCCGGGGAGCTGTTTTTT. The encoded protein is CASSDGTSGRSGELFF.

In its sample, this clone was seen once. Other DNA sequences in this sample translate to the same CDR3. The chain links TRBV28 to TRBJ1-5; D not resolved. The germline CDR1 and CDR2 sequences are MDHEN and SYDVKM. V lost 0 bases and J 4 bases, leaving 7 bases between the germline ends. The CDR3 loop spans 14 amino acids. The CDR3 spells CASSLWAGNQPQHF. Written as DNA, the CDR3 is TGTGCCAGCAGTTTATGGGCGGGTAATCAGCCCCAGCATTTT.

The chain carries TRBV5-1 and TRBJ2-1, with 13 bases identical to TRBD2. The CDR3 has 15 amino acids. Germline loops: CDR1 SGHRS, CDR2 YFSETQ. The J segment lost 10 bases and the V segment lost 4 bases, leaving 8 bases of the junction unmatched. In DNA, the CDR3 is TGCGCCAGCAGCCGAACTAGCGGGAGGGCCCAAGAGCAGTTCTTC. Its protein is CASSRTSGRAQEQFF.

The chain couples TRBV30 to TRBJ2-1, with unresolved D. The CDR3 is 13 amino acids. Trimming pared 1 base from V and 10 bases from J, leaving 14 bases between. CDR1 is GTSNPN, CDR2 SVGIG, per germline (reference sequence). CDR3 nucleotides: TGTGCCTGGAGTGGTATGGGGTTCGGGGAGCAGTTCTTC. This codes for CAWSGMGFGEQFF.

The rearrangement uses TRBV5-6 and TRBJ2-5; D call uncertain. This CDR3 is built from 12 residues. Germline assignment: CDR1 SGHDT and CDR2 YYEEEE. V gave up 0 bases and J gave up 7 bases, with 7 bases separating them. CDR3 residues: CASSLESTTQYF. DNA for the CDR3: TGTGCCAGCAGCTTGGAGTCTACGACCCAGTACTTC.

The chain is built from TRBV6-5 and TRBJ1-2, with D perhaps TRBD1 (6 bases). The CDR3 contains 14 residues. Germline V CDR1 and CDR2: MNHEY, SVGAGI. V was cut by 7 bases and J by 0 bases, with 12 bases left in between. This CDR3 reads CASKNTGTNYGYTF. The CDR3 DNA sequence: TGTGCCAGCAAAAATACAGGGACTAACTATGGCTACACCTTC.

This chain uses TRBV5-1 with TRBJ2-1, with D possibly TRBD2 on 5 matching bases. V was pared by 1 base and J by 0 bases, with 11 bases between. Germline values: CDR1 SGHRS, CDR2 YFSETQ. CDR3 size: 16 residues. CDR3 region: CASSLRTGTSYNEQFF. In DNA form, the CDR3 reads TGCGCCAGCAGCTTGCGGACGGGAACCTCCTACAATGAGCAGTTCTTC.

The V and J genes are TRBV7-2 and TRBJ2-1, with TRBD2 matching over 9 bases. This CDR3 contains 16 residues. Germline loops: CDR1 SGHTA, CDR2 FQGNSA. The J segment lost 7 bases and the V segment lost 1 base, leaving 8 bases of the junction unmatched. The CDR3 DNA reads TGTGCCAGCAGCTTAGGAGGGCTAGCGGGAAGGAATGAGCAGTTCTTC. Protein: CASSLGGLAGRNEQFF.